The clone carrying this TCR beta chain was seen only a few times. Trimming removed 7 bases from V and 7 bases from J, with 20 bases in between. CDR3 length equals 15 residues. Germline V gene data show CDR1 as LNHDA and CDR2 as SQIVND (reference sequence). The data belong to a study of blood T cell repertoires in COVID-19. Study information: Acute and convalescent COVID-19 samples came from the United States, Italy and Spain. PBMCs, B-cell-depleted T cells, or T cells provided the cDNA or gDNA that made up the material.

Study processing details: Amplification of reference gene primers provided the estimated nucleated cell counts. Here immunoSEQ multiplex PCR was the method, and the copy in TCRdb shows in-frame clones only, minus some. From that table come the V and J calls and clone size; the DNA was used to work out D and trimming. This table has over 200,000 clones, roughly 80% appearing once. This TCR was recovered from a human donor in a cohort sampled during active COVID-19. V usage is TRBV19 and J usage is TRBJ2-1, with D perhaps TRBD1 (6 bases). The source material was peripheral blood. For the CDR3, the DNA is TGTGCCAGTACCCCCGGGGACAACGGTTGGAATGAGCAGTTCTTC. Protein product: CASTPGDNGWNEQFF.